This TCR beta chain was captured by sequencing in a study of blood T cell repertoires in COVID-19. Background on the study: Cohort 3 recovery required two negative PCRs, clearance, or symptom resolution.

As processed by the authors: Quantification of nucleated cells was approximated via reference gene primer amplification. Using immunoSEQ multiplex PCR, the repertoire was profiled, and TCRdb retains in-frame clones only, with some absent. That table furnishes V, J and clone size, whereas the DNA furnished D and trimming. The data hold approximately 210,000 clones, with 80% to 90% observed a single time. Participant-reported clinical history was the basis for cohort assignment. With V trimmed by 8 bases and J by 0 bases, 10 bases remained unmatched. This CDR3 has 15 amino acids. From germline, CDR1 is ENHRY and CDR2 SYGVKD.

This clonotype was sampled from a man younger than 45 in a cohort exposed to, infected with or recovered from COVID-19 (not recorded which). V and J are TRBV10-3 and TRBJ2-7, with TRBD2 matching over 7 bases. Sequenced material: PBMCs or T cells enriched from blood (not recorded which). The DNA of the CDR3 is TGTGCCATCCGGTCAGCAACTAGCGCCTCCTACGAGCAGTACTTC. Its protein is CAIRSATSASYEQYF.